This entry lists 31 T cell receptor beta chains sequenced from one sample in a study of T-cell reconstitution after alpha-beta-depleted transplantation in children. Unique molecular identifiers were used in preparing the TCRbeta library. TCRdb used MiXCR to reprocess the PCR reads, holding one entry per CDR3 protein. The table records about 510,000 distinct CDR3 sequences, roughly an eighth of them present only once. The starting material was PBMCs, mostly from graft donor cells, obtained 180 days after TCRalphabeta/CD19-depleted stem cell transplant. The receptor set was obtained from a female patient under 10 years old who had a stem cell transplant for aplastic anemia, so the T cells may come from the graft donor.

A few counts support this clonotype. In DNA, the CDR3 is TGTGCCAGCAGCAAAGGTGAGGGGCCAGATACGCAGTATTTT. It translates to CASSKGEGPDTQYF. This chain joins TRBV21-1 and TRBJ2-3; the D segment call TRBD1 is taken from the table without a DNA check. TRBV21-1 is classified as a pseudogene. This CDR3 comprises 14 residues.

In this sample, this clonotype turned up many times. V gene TRBV29-1 combines with J gene TRBJ2-3, with a possible D match to TRBD2 (5 bases). CDR3 length: 17 amino acids. The V gene's germline CDR1 is SQVTM and CDR2 ANQGSEA. V was shortened by 0 bases and J by 3 bases, with 19 bases between the two germline ends. CDR3 nucleotides: TGCAGCGTTGAAGATCAGCGGCAGATTCCAATTACAGATACGCAGTATTTT. This translates into CSVEDQRQIPITDTQYF.

The chain is built from TRBV29-1 and TRBJ1-2; D is possibly TRBD1 (6 bases). The V end lost 1 base, the J end lost 1 base, and 19 bases lay between the germline ends. The CDR3 spans 17 residues. The germline gives CDR1 SQVTM, CDR2 ANQGSEA. CDR3 in amino acids: CSVEAHRAPSLNYGYTF. CDR3 coding DNA: TGCAGCGTTGAAGCCCACAGGGCACCATCTCTTAACTATGGCTACACCTTC.

CDR3 in amino acids: CASSIRGETQYF. CDR3 DNA: TGTGCCAGTAGTATCCGAGGGGAGACCCAGTACTTC. This sequence joins TRBV19 and TRBJ2-5; TRBD2 might be the D (5 bases). The CDR3 is made up of 12 amino acids. Trimming removed 3 bases from V and 5 bases from J, with 7 bases in between. Germline CDR1 and CDR2: LNHDA and SQIVND (reference sequence).

The chain joins TRBV7-9 to TRBJ1-1, with no clear D. CDR3 length: 12 amino acids. The V end lost 5 bases, the J end lost 5 bases, and 9 bases lay between the germline ends. The germline V gene has CDR1 SEHNR and CDR2 FQNEAQ (reference sequence). Written as DNA, the CDR3 is TGTGCCAGCAGCGAACCGCGTACTGAAGCTTTCTTT. Protein: CASSEPRTEAFF.

This clonotype was detected only a few times. This sequence joins TRBV2 and TRBJ2-5; 8 positions agree with TRBD2. CDR1 SNHLY and CDR2 FYNNEI come from the germline V gene. J lost 4 bases, V lost 4 bases, and 8 bases had no gene match. This CDR3 region has 15 residues. The CDR3 bases are TGTGCCAGCAGTGCGATGGGACTAGGGACAGAGACCCAGTACTTC. It encodes CASSAMGLGTETQYF. Combining the CDR3 with reference TRBV2 and TRBJ2-5 gives the whole variable domain EPEVTQTPSHQVTQMGQEVILRCVPISNHLYFYWYRQILGQKVEFLVSFYNNEISEKSEIFDDQFSVERPDGSNFTLKIRSTKLEDSAMYFCASSAMGLGTETQYFGPGTRLLVL.

CDR3 nucleotide sequence: TGTGCCAGTAGTATTCGACAGGGCACAGATACGCAGTATTTT. This translates into CASSIRQGTDTQYF. The chain employs TRBV19 and TRBJ2-3, with D possibly TRBD1 on 6 matching bases. The CDR3 consists of 14 residues. With 3 bases removed from V and 1 base from J, the gap between germline ends came to 8 bases. Germline V CDR1 and CDR2: LNHDA, SQIVND (reference sequence).

This clonotype was seen only a few times. This CDR3 reads CATSDLPSSYNEQFF. The CDR3 DNA is TGTGCCACCAGTGATCTCCCTAGCTCCTACAATGAGCAGTTCTTC. The rearrangement links TRBV24-1 to TRBJ2-1; D is ambiguous. Per germline, CDR1 KGHDR and CDR2 SFDVKD. The CDR3 sequence is 15 residues long. Between the trimmed V and J ends, which lost 3 bases and 0 bases, there was a span of 8 bases.

This clonotype was seen a handful of times. The gene calls are TRBV25-1 and TRBJ2-3; D is perhaps TRBD1 (6 bases). The CDR3 runs 14 residues. Trimming took 3 bases from V and 1 from J, leaving 8 bases between them. Looked up from germline, CDR1 is MGHDK and CDR2 is SYGVNS. CDR3 residues: CASSEYRGTDTQYF. The CDR3 DNA follows: TGTGCCAGCAGTGAGTACAGGGGCACAGATACGCAGTATTTT.

The sample holds many counts of this clonotype. V is TRBV20-1 and J is TRBJ2-2; no clear D. Germline V lookup: CDR1 DFQATT, CDR2 SNEGSKA (reference sequence). The CDR3 runs to 15 residues. V was trimmed by 1 base and J by 5 bases, leaving 14 bases between them. CDR3 sequence (DNA): TGCAGTGCTAGAGGAGTGGCAGGAGATACCGGGGAGCTGTTTTTT. Amino acid sequence: CSARGVAGDTGELFF.

Only a few counts were recorded for this clonotype. The chain links TRBV28 to TRBJ2-7; D may be TRBD1 (6 bases). CDR3 length: 12 residues. The germline V and J ends were trimmed by 6 bases and 7 bases, with 13 bases remaining between them. In germline, CDR1 is MDHEN, CDR2 SYDVKM. The CDR3 spells CASRDGQQEQYV. In nucleotides, the CDR3 is TGTGCCAGCAGAGATGGACAGCAAGAGCAGTACGTC.

The table lists this clonotype with a few counts. The chain combines TRBV29-1 with TRBJ2-1; 13 nucleotides line up with TRBD2. This CDR3 contains 15 residues. After removal of 8 bases from V and 8 bases from J, the junction contained 12 bases not matched to a gene. Germline lookup yields CDR1 SQVTM and CDR2 ANQGSEA. The CDR3 reads CSPTSGRAAAYEQFF. The CDR3 coding sequence is TGCAGCCCCACTAGCGGGAGGGCCGCAGCTTATGAGCAGTTCTTC.

Comments on this clonotype: A read error may explain this, as a much larger clone is one base away. In DNA, the CDR3 is TGTGCCAGTGGGTCCTACAATGACCAGTTCTTC. Its translation is CASGSYNDQFF. The V gene is TRBV19, the J gene TRBJ2-1; unclear D gene. The CDR3 length is 11 residues. CDR1 is LNHDA and CDR2 is SQIVND in the germline V gene (reference sequence). Using reference TRBV19 and TRBJ2-1 for the parts outside the CDR3, the full variable domain is DGGITQSPKYLFRKEGQNVTLSCEQNLNHDAMYWYRQDPGQGLRLIYYSQIVNDFQKGDIAEGYSVSREKKESFPLTVTSAQKNPTAFYLCASGSYNDQFFGPGTRLTVL.

This clonotype was seen more than once but under ten times. The gene calls are TRBV4-2 and TRBJ2-3; TRBD2 agrees at 8 bases. The ends lost 1 base at V and 3 bases at J; junction bases unmatched: 6. Looked up from germline, CDR1 is LGHNA and CDR2 is YNFKEQ. This CDR3 region has 16 residues. The CDR3 DNA reads TGTGCCAGCAGCCAAGTAGCGGGAACGTCGACAGATACGCAGTATTTT. Translation: CASSQVAGTSTDTQYF.

This clonotype was counted a few times. The rearrangement links TRBV19 to TRBJ1-2; D remains ambiguous. The CDR3 has 14 amino acids. The V and J ends lost 6 bases and 4 bases respectively, with 15 bases between them. Germline CDR1 and CDR2: LNHDA and SQIVND (reference sequence). The CDR3 DNA reads TGTGCCAGTAGCGACATCCTCATGGGCTATGGCTACACCTTC. As protein: CASSDILMGYGYTF. The full variable domain, its missing parts supplied by reference TRBV19 and TRBJ1-2, is DGGITQSPKYLFRKEGQNVTLSCEQNLNHDAMYWYRQDPGQGLRLIYYSQIVNDFQKGDIAEGYSVSREKKESFPLTVTSAQKNPTAFYLCASSDILMGYGYTFGSGTRLTVV.

This clonotype was seen repeatedly, ten times or more. The rearrangement uses TRBV14 and TRBJ2-1; 9 bases match TRBD2. J lost 0 bases, V lost 4 bases, and 7 bases had no gene match. In germline, CDR1 is SGHDN, CDR2 FVKESK. CDR3 length equals 17 residues. The CDR3 region has the DNA TGTGCCAGCAGCCGGCTGCAGCGGGAGGACTCCTACAATGAGCAGTTCTTC. It is translated as CASSRLQREDSYNEQFF.

The rearrangement uses TRBV6-1 and TRBJ2-2; D is possibly TRBD1 (6 bases). The CDR3 has 17 residues. The germline CDR1 and CDR2 sequences are MNHNS and SASEGT. The V gene lost 4 bases and the J gene lost 5 bases, with 20 bases spanning the gap. The CDR3 spells CASSGKPGTQKTGELFF. The CDR3 DNA reads as TGTGCCAGCAGTGGGAAACCCGGGACACAAAAGACCGGGGAGCTGTTTTTT.

Only a few counts were recorded for this clonotype. The V and J genes are TRBV3-1 and TRBJ1-5; D unresolved. The germline gives CDR1 LGHDT, CDR2 YNNKEL (reference sequence). Trimming stripped 4 bases from V and 4 bases from J, with 14 bases between. The CDR3 contains 15 residues. CDR3 nucleotides: TGTGCCAGCAGCCGCCACGGGGAAGGGAATCAGCCCCAGCATTTT. Its protein is CASSRHGEGNQPQHF.

The chain joins TRBV20-1 to TRBJ1-1, with a possible D match to TRBD1 (6 bases). Germline V gene lookup returns CDR1 DFQATT and CDR2 SNEGSKA (reference sequence). The V gene lost 6 bases and the J gene lost 1 base, with 12 bases spanning the gap. The CDR3 covers 13 residues. CDR3 coding DNA: TGCAGTGCACCCGACAGGAGGAACACTGAAGCTTTCTTT. This translates into CSAPDRRNTEAFF.

This rearrangement joins TRBV5-6 to TRBJ2-7, with a possible D match to TRBD1 (7 bases). Germline loops: CDR1 SGHDT, CDR2 YYEEEE. This CDR3 contains 14 residues. V lost 5 bases to trimming and J lost 2 bases, with 14 bases between them. CDR3 in amino acids: CASRIRRGPYEQYF. The CDR3 DNA is TGTGCCAGCAGAATAAGGAGGGGGCCCTACGAGCAGTACTTC.

This clonotype was picked up many times. The chain is built from TRBV24-1 and TRBJ2-1; D is uncertain. With 2 bases removed from V and 5 bases from J, the gap between germline ends came to 0 bases. This CDR3 has 11 residues. The germline gives CDR1 KGHDR, CDR2 SFDVKD. In DNA, the CDR3 is TGTGCCACCAGTGATTACAATGAGCAGTTCTTC. Translated: CATSDYNEQFF.

In this sample, this clonotype turned up a few times. V usage is TRBV7-2 and J usage is TRBJ2-7; TRBD2 is a possible D gene (6 bases). In germline, CDR1 is SGHTA, CDR2 FQGNSA. The CDR3 is made up of 14 amino acids. The ends were cut back, 4 bases at V and 0 bases at J, with 10 bases in the middle. Written as DNA, the CDR3 is TGTGCCAGCAGCTCTTACGGGAGCTCCTACGAGCAGTACTTC. Translated: CASSSYGSSYEQYF.

V usage is TRBV20-1 and J usage is TRBJ2-7; D unresolved. The CDR3 has 12 amino acids. CDR1 and CDR2 from the germline V gene are DFQATT and SNEGSKA (reference sequence). V lost 3 bases to trimming and J lost 1 base, with 7 bases between them. CDR3 in amino acids: CSARGQSYEQYV. CDR3 DNA: TGCAGTGCTAGGGGTCAGTCCTACGAGCAGTACGTC.

This clonotype was seen only a few times. The CDR3 spells CASSLEGGLQYF. The DNA for the CDR3 is TGTGCCAGCAGCTTAGAGGGGGGACTACAGTACTTC. This chain joins TRBV11-3 and TRBJ2-5; 7 nucleotides line up with TRBD2. This CDR3 has 12 residues. The V segment lost 0 bases and the J segment 11 bases; nucleotides outside the gene matches: 3. CDR1 is SGHNT, CDR2 YENEEA, per germline.

The V and J genes are TRBV9 and TRBJ2-1, with D possibly matching TRBD2 (6 bases). The CDR3 is 15 residues long. Trimming removed 6 bases from V and 0 bases from J, with 13 bases in between. Germline V lookup: CDR1 SGDLS, CDR2 YYNGEE. CDR3 protein: CASTLRDFSYNEQFF. Written as DNA, the CDR3 is TGTGCCAGCACCCTTAGGGACTTCTCCTACAATGAGCAGTTCTTC. Full variable domain (remainder filled in from reference TRBV9 and TRBJ2-1): DSGVTQTPKHLITATGQRVTLRCSPRSGDLSVYWYQQSLDQGLQFLIQYYNGEERAKGNILERFSAQQFPDLHSELNLSSLELGDSALYFCASTLRDFSYNEQFFGPGTRLTVL.

The sample holds a few counts of this clonotype. This sequence joins TRBV7-9 and TRBJ2-7; 12 nucleotides match TRBD1. This CDR3 is built from 18 residues. Germline V gives CDR1 SEHNR, CDR2 FQNEAQ (reference sequence). Losses at the gene ends were 5 bases for V and 0 bases for J; bases not matched to a gene: 11. This CDR3 reads CASSQGQGARPSSYEQYF. CDR3 DNA: TGTGCCAGCAGCCAGGGACAGGGGGCGCGACCTAGCTCCTACGAGCAGTACTTC.

The V and J genes are TRBV28 and TRBJ2-4; TRBD1 matches 7 bases. Germline V gene sequence: CDR1 MDHEN, CDR2 SYDVKM. This CDR3 has 14 residues. J was trimmed by 5 bases and V by 1 base; bases with no gene match: 2. CDR3 DNA: TGTGCCAGCAGTTTATTCGACAGGGAAAACATTCAGTACTTC. Translation: CASSLFDRENIQYF. The full variable domain, in which reference TRBV28 and TRBJ2-4 provide the parts outside the CDR3, is DVKVTQSSRYLVKRTGEKVFLECVQDMDHENMFWYRQDPGLGLRLIYFSYDVKMKEKGDIPEGYSVSREKKERFSLILESASTNQTSMYLCASSLFDRENIQYFGAGTRLSVL.

This clonotype has a handful of counts. The V call is TRBV5-1, the J call TRBJ2-1, with 10 positions matching TRBD2. Trimming cost V 0 bases and J 4 bases; bases outside gene matches: 4. CDR3 length: 16 residues. The germline gives CDR1 SGHRS, CDR2 YFSETQ. CDR3 nucleotides: TGCGCCAGCAGCTTGGCCGCTAGCGGGAGTTACAATGAGCAGTTCTTC. Its translation: CASSLAASGSYNEQFF.

The sample holds a few counts of this clonotype. This sequence joins TRBV11-2 and TRBJ2-2; no definite D call. CDR1 and CDR2 from the germline V gene are SGHAT and FQNNGV. Between the trimmed V and J ends, which lost 8 bases and 0 bases, there was a span of 7 bases. The CDR3 contains 13 residues. The CDR3 protein is CASPPPNTGELFF. In DNA form, the CDR3 reads TGTGCCAGCCCGCCCCCGAACACCGGGGAGCTGTTTTTT.

This clonotype was seen ten or more times. The chain uses TRBV4-3 and TRBJ2-5; tentatively, D is TRBD2 (6 bases). This CDR3 is 14 amino acids long. Germline CDR1 is LGHNA and CDR2 is YSLEER. V was shortened by 4 bases and J by 4 bases, with 13 bases between the two germline ends. For the CDR3, the DNA is TGCGCCAGCAGCCCCCGGGACTCTGGAGAGACCCAGTACTTC. Protein product: CASSPRDSGETQYF.

This clonotype was counted at least ten times. This chain links TRBV28 with TRBJ1-5; no clear D gene. This CDR3 region has 11 residues. Germline CDR1 reads MDHEN; CDR2 reads SYDVKM. The V gene lost 3 bases and the J gene lost 5 bases, with 2 bases spanning the gap. The CDR3 loop is CASSLYQPQHF. CDR3 nucleotides: TGTGCCAGCAGTTTGTATCAGCCCCAGCATTTT. Combining the CDR3 with reference TRBV28 and TRBJ1-5 gives the whole variable domain DVKVTQSSRYLVKRTGEKVFLECVQDMDHENMFWYRQDPGLGLRLIYFSYDVKMKEKGDIPEGYSVSREKKERFSLILESASTNQTSMYLCASSLYQPQHFGDGTRLSIL.